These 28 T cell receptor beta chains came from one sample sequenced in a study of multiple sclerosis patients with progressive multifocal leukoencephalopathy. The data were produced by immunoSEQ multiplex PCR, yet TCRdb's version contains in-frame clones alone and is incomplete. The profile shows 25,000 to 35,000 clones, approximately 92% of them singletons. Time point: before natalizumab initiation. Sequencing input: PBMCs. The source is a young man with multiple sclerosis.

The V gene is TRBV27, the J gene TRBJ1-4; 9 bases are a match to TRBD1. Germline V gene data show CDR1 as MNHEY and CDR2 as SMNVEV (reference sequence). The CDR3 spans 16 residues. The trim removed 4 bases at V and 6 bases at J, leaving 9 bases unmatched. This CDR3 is CASSYIAGTGHEKLFF. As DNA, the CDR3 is TGTGCCAGCAGTTATATTGCCGGGACAGGGCATGAAAAACTGTTTTTT.

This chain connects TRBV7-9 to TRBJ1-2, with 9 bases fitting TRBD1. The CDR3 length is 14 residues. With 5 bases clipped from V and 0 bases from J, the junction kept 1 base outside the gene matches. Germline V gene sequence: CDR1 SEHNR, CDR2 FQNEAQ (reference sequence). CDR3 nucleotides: TGTGCCAGCAGCCGGGACAGGGCTAACTATGGCTACACCTTC. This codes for CASSRDRANYGYTF.

The CDR3 nucleotides are TGTGCCAGCAGCGTAGATCCAAAGCGGCATGAGCAGTTCTTC. Amino acids: CASSVDPKRHEQFF. J is TRBJ2-1 and V is TRBV9; D possibly corresponds to TRBD2 (5 bases). The germline gives CDR1 SGDLS, CDR2 YYNGEE. V was clipped by 0 bases and J by 8 bases, with 12 bases between them. This CDR3 region has 14 residues.

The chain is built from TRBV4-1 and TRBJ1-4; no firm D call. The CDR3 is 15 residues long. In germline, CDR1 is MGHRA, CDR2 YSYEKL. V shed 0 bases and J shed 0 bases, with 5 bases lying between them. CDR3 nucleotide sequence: TGCGCCAGCAGCCAAGAACAGACAACTAATGAAAAACTGTTTTTT. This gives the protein CASSQEQTTNEKLFF.

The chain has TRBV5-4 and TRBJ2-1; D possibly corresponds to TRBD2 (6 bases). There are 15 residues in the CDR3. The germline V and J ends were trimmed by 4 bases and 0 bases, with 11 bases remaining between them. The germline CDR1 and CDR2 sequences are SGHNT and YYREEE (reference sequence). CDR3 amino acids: CASSPGTSSYNEQFF. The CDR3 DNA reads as TGTGCCAGCAGCCCCGGGACTTCCTCCTACAATGAGCAGTTCTTC. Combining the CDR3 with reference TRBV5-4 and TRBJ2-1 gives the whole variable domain ETGVTQSPTHLIKTRGQQVTLRCSSQSGHNTVSWYQQALGQGPQFIFQYYREEENGRGNFPPRFSGLQFPNYSSELNVNALELDDSALYLCASSPGTSSYNEQFFGPGTRLTVL.

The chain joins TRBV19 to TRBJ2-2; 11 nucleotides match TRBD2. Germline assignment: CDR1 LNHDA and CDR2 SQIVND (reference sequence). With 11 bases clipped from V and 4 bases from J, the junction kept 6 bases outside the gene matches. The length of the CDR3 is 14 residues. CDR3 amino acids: CAASSGRGTGELFF. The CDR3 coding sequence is TGTGCCGCCAGTAGCGGGAGGGGCACCGGGGAGCTGTTTTTT.

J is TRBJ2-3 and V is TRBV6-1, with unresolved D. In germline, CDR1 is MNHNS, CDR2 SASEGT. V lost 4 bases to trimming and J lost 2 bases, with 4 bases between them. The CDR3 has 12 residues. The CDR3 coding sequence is TGTGCCAGCAGTGCACACACAGATACGCAGTATTTT. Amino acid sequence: CASSAHTDTQYF.

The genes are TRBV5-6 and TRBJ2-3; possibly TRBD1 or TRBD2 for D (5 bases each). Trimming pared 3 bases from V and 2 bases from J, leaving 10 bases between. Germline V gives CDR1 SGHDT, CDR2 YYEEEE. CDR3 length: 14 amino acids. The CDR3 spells CASSYRGFTDTQYF. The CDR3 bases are TGTGCCAGCAGCTACCGGGGCTTCACAGATACGCAGTATTTT.

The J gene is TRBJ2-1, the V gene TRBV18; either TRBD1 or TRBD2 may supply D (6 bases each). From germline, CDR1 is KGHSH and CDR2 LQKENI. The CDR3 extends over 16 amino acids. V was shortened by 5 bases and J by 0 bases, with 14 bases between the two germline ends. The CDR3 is CASSTRGGHSYNEQFF. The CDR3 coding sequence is TGTGCCAGCTCAACCCGAGGGGGGCACTCCTACAATGAGCAGTTCTTC. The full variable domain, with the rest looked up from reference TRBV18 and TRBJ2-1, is NAGVMQNPRHLVRRRGQEARLRCSPMKGHSHVYWYRQLPEEGLKFMVYLQKENIIDESGMPKERFSAEFPKEGPSILRIQQVVRGDSAAYFCASSTRGGHSYNEQFFGPGTRLTVL.

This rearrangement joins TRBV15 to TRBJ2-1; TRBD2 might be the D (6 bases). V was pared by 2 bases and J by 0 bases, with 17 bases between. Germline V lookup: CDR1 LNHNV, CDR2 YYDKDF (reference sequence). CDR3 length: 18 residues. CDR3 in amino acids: CATSRTGLALSSYNEQFF. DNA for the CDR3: TGTGCCACCAGCAGAACAGGCCTAGCGTTGAGCTCCTACAATGAGCAGTTCTTC. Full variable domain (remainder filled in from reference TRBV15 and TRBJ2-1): DAMVIQNPRYQVTQFGKPVTLSCSQTLNHNVMYWYQQKSSQAPKLLFHYYDKDFNNEADTPDNFQSRRPNTSFCFLDIRSPGLGDTAMYLCATSRTGLALSSYNEQFFGPGTRLTVL.

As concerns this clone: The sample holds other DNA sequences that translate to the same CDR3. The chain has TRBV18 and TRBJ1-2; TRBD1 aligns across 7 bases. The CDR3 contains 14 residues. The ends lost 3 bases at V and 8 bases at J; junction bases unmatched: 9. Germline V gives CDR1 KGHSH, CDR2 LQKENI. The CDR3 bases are TGTGCCAGCTCACCGTCTACAGGGGTTGGGGGCTACACCTTC. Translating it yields CASSPSTGVGGYTF.

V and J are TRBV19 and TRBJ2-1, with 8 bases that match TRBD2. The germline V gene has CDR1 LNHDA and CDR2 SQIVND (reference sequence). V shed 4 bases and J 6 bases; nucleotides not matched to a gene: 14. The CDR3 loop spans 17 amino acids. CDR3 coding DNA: TGTGCCAGTAGTACTTACGCCGGGACTAGGGATCGCAATGAGCAGTTCTTC. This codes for CASSTYAGTRDRNEQFF.

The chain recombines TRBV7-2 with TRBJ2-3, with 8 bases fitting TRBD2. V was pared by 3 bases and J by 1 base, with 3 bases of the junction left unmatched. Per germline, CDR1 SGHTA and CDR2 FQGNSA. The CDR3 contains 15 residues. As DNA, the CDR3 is TGTGCCAGCAGCTTCCTGACTAGCGGCACAGATACGCAGTATTTT. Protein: CASSFLTSGTDTQYF.

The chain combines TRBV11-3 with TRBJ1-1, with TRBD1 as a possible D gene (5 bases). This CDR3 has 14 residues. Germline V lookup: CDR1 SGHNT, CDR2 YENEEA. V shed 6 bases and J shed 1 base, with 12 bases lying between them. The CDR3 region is CASSRRQQNTEAFF. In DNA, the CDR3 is TGTGCCAGCAGTCGGCGACAGCAGAACACTGAAGCTTTCTTT.

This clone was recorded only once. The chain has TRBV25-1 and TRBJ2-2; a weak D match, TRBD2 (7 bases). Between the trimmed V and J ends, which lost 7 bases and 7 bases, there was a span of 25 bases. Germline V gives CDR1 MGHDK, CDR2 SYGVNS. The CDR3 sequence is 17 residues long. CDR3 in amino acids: CASTPRGGGITHGELFF. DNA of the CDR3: TGTGCCAGCACCCCCAGGGGCGGGGGCATAACACACGGGGAGCTGTTTTTT.

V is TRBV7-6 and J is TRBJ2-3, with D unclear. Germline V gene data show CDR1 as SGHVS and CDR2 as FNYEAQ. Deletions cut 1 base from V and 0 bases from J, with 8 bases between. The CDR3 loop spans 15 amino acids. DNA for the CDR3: TGTGCCAGCAGCTTAGTGCCGGGTAGCACAGATACGCAGTATTTT. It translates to CASSLVPGSTDTQYF.

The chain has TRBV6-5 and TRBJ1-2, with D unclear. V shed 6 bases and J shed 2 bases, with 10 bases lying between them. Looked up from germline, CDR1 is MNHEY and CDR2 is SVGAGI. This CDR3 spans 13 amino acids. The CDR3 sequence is CASRRTVNYGYTF. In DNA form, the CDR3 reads TGTGCCAGCAGACGAACAGTGAACTATGGCTACACCTTC.

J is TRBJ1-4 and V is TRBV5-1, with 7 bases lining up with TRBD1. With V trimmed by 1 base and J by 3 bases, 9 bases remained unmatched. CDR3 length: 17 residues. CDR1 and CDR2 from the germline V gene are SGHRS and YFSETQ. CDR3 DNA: TGCGCCAGCAGCTTGTCCTCCTTGGACAGGCCTAATGAAAAACTGTTTTTT. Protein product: CASSLSSLDRPNEKLFF.

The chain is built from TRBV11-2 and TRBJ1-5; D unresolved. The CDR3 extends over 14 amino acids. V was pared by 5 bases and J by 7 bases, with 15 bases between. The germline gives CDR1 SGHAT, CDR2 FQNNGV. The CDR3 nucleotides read TGTGCCAGCAGCCGATCGGCGTCGGGGCAGCCCCAGCATTTT. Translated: CASSRSASGQPQHF.

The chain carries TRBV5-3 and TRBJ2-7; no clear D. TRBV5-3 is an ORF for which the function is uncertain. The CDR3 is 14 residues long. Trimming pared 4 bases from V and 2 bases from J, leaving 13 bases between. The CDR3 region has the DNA TGTGCCAGAAGCCCGAGCCAGAACCCCTACGAGCAGTACTTC. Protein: CARSPSQNPYEQYF.

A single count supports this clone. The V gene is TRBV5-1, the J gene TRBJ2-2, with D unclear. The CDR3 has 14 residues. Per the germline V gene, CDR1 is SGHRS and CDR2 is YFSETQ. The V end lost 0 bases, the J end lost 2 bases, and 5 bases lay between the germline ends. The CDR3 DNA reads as TGCGCCAGCAGCTTGGAACTAAACACCGGGGAGCTGTTTTTT. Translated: CASSLELNTGELFF.

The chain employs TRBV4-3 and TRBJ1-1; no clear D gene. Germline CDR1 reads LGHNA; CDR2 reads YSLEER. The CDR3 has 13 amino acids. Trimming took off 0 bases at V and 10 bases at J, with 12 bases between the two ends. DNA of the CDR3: TGCGCCAGCAGCCAAGATAGGTGGACGGGAGCTTTCTTT. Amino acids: CASSQDRWTGAFF.

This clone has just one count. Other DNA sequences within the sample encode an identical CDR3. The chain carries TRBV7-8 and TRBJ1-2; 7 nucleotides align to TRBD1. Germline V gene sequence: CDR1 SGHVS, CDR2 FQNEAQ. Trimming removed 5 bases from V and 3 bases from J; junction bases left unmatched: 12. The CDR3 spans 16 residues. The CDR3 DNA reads TGTGCCAGCAGCGCCCGGGACAGAGGGCTTGACTATGGCTACACCTTC. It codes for CASSARDRGLDYGYTF.

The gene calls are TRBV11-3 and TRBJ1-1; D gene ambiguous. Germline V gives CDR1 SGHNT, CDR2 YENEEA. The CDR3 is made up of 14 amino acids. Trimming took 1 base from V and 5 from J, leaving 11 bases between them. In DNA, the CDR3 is TGTGCCAGCAGCTTAGTCGCCCTGCGGACTGAAGCTTTCTTT. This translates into CASSLVALRTEAFF.

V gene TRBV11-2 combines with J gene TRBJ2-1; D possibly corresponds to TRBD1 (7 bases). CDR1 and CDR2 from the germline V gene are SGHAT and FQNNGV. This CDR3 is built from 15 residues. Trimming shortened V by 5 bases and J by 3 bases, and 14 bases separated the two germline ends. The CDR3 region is CASSTRQGGYNEQFF. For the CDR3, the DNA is TGTGCCAGCAGCACACGACAGGGAGGCTACAATGAGCAGTTCTTC.

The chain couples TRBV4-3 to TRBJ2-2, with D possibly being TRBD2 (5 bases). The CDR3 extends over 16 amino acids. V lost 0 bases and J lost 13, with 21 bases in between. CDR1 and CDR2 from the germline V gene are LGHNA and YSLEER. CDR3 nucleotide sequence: TGCGCCAGCAGCCAAGATTACACAGCCCCATCCAGCGGGCTGTTTTTT. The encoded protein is CASSQDYTAPSSGLFF.

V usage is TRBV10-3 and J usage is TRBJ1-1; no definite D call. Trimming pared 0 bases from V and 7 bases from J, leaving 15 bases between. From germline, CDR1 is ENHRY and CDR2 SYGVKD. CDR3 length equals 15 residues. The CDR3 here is CAISESVGLLHEAFF. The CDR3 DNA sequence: TGTGCCATCAGTGAGTCGGTAGGTCTACTTCATGAAGCTTTCTTT.

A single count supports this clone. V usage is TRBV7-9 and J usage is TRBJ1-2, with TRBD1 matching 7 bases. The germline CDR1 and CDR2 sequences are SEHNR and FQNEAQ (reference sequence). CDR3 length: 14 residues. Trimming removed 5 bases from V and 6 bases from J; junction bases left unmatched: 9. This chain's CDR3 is CASSQLRDSNGYTF. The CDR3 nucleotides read TGTGCCAGCAGCCAACTACGGGACAGCAATGGCTACACCTTC.